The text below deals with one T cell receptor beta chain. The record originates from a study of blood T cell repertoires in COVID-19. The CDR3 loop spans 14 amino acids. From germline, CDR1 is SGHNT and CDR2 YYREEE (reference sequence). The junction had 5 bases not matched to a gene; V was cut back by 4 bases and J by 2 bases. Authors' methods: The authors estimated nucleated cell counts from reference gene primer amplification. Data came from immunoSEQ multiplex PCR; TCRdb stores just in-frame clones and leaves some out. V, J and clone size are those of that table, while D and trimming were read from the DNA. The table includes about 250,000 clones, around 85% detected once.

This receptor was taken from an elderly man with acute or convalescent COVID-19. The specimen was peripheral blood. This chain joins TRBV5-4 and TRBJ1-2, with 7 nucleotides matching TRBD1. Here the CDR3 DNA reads TGTGCCAGCAGCCCTGACAGGGCCAACTATGGCTACACCTTC. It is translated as CASSPDRANYGYTF.